These T cell receptor beta chains were read from a single sample in a study of chemoradiotherapy in HPV16-positive cancers. Only in-frame clones appear in the TCRdb table, and some are missing; sequencing was by immunoSEQ multiplex PCR. This sample has more than 6,000 clones; about 88% occur once, and the top ten carry about 3%. The sequencing here drew on tumor tissue, taken from a patient who underwent chemoradiotherapy. These receptors all come from a human donor with HPV-associated anogenital cancer. CDR3s include the opening cysteine and the closing phenylalanine or tryptophan. The D gene is left open where the match is weak. For some rows the clone size is stated as once, few or many, or as a class when expanded; others skip it.

TRBJ2-1 TRBD2 TRBV6-1 . TGTGCCAGCAGTGAAGCCCGGACTAGCGGGAGGCGGAATGAGCAGTTCTTC CASSEARTSGRRNEQFF
TRBJ2-7 TRBD2 TRBV5-5 . TGTGCCAGCAGCCCGGGACTAGCGGAGTCCTACGAGCAGTACTTC CASSPGLAESYEQYF
TRBJ2-3 TRBD2 TRBV5-4 . TGTGCCAGCGCGGTGACTAGCGGGGGCTATCCAGATACGCAGTATTTT CASAVTSGGYPDTQYF
TRBJ2-2 . TRBV9 . TGTGCCAGCAGCGTATTTCTTAGCCACGGGGAGCTGTTTTTT CASSVFLSHGELFF
TRBJ1-1 . TRBV6-6 . TGTGCCAGCAGTTACTGGCAGGGCCGGATGAACACTGAAGCTTTCTTT CASSYWQGRMNTEAFF
TRBJ2-2 . TRBV7-2 few TGTGCCAGCAGCTTAAGGGCCGGGGAGCTGTTTTTT CASSLRAGELFF
TRBJ1-2 . TRBV19 . TGTGCCAGTAGTTCCCCTGGGGTCTTCTTTGGCTACACCTTC CASSSPGVFFGYTF
TRBJ1-2 . TRBV5-1 once TGCGCCAGCACGCCTGGGGGTAGGAAGGACTATGGCTACACCTTC CASTPGGRKDYGYTF
TRBJ2-5 TRBD1 TRBV9 . TGTGCCAGCAGCCTCCGGACAGGGTTATCGGGAGAGACCCAGTACTTC CASSLRTGLSGETQYF
TRBJ2-3 TRBD2 TRBV9 . TGTGCCAGCAGCGTAGCTGCGGGAGTGACGGCAGATACGCAGTATTTT CASSVAAGVTADTQYF
TRBJ1-2 . TRBV28 . TGTGCCAGCAGTTCTTATGGCTACACCTTC CASSSYGYTF
TRBJ2-3 . TRBV15 once TGTGCCACCAGGCAGCGAGCCACAGATACGCAGTATTTT CATRQRATDTQYF
TRBJ2-7 TRBD2 TRBV30 . TGTGCCTGGAGTGAAGGTTTTGTAGCGGGAGGCTACGAGCAGTACTTC CAWSEGFVAGGYEQYF
TRBJ2-1 TRBD2 TRBV27 once TGTGCCAGCAGTTTATTTCCTAGCGGGGGGGCCATTGGGGACGAGCAGTTCTTC CASSLFPSGGAIGDEQFF
TRBJ2-3 . TRBV7-3 . TGTGCCAGCAGCCCCCAGGTGGTGGGCGGACTCAGCACAGATACGCAGTATTTT CASSPQVVGGLSTDTQYF
TRBJ2-1 TRBD2 TRBV5-1 . TGCGCCAGCAGCCCCCGGGGAGGGAAGACCAATGAGCAGTTCTTC CASSPRGGKTNEQFF
TRBJ2-7 TRBD1 TRBV19 . TGTGCCAGTAGTAGGACAGGGGTCTCCTACGAGCAGTACTTC CASSRTGVSYEQYF
TRBJ1-1 . TRBV29-1 . TGCAGCGTTGACCTCGCCTATTTGAACACTGAAGCTTTCTTT CSVDLAYLNTEAFF
TRBJ2-3 TRBD1 TRBV5-1 . TGCGCCAGCAGCCCACACAGGGGAAGCACAGATACGCAGTATTTT CASSPHRGSTDTQYF
TRBJ1-2 . TRBV2 . TGTGCCAGCAGGGGACAACCCCACTATGGCTACACCTTC CASRGQPHYGYTF
TRBJ1-2 TRBD1 TRBV19 . TGTGCCAGTAGTGGAGGACAGGGCTATGGCTACACCTTC CASSGGQGYGYTF
TRBJ1-5 . TRBV28 . TGTGCCAGCAGCGGGGGAGGGTCTCAGCCCCAGCATTTT CASSGGGSQPQHF
TRBJ1-1 . TRBV29-1 . TGCAGCGTTGATATGGCTGAAGCTTTCTTT CSVDMAEAFF
TRBJ2-2 TRBD1 TRBV27 . TGTGCCAGCAGTTCCTTAGACAGGGGGACCGGGGAGCTGTTTTTT CASSSLDRGTGELFF